These T cell receptor beta chains were read from a single sample in a study of cytomegalovirus exposure and HLA in healthy donors. Sequencing was performed with immunoSEQ multiplex PCR; in TCRdb, only in-frame clones are kept and a portion is missing. The sample records tens of thousands of clones, around 95% being singletons. Sequencing was performed on PBMCs. The receptors stem from a man aged 18 to 30 in good health and CMV-seropositive. Each CDR3 is given with its conserved first and last residue. Fields, in order: CDR3 DNA, CDR3 protein, clone size, J gene, V gene, D gene. D genes are given only for firm matches. Size tells how often a clone was seen (once, few, many) or the class of an expanded clone, and some rows leave it out.

CDR3 DNA: TGTGCCAGCGACTCTAAAGCTTGGGGGACAGGGGACACTGAAGCTTTCTTT
CDR3 protein: CASDSKAWGTGDTEAFF
clone size: few
J gene: TRBJ1-1
V gene: TRBV28
D gene: TRBD1

CDR3 DNA: TGTGCCAGTAGTATCGGAGGAACCCATACCGGGGAGCTGTTTTTT
CDR3 protein: CASSIGGTHTGELFF
clone size: .
J gene: TRBJ2-2
V gene: TRBV19
D gene: .

CDR3 DNA: TGTGCCAGCAGTGTCGGACTGCTCGGGTGGTACGAGCAGTACTTC
CDR3 protein: CASSVGLLGWYEQYF
clone size: .
J gene: TRBJ2-7
V gene: TRBV2
D gene: .

CDR3 DNA: TGTGCCACCTCCGGGACAGGGATCGCCACTGAAGCTTTCTTT
CDR3 protein: CATSGTGIATEAFF
clone size: .
J gene: TRBJ1-1
V gene: TRBV27
D gene: TRBD1

CDR3 DNA: TGCGCCAGCAGCTATGACAGGGAAAATTCACCCCTCCACTTT
CDR3 protein: CASSYDRENSPLHF
clone size: .
J gene: TRBJ1-6
V gene: TRBV4-1
D gene: TRBD1

CDR3 DNA: TGTGCCAGCAGCTTATGGGGACAGGGCGCAGATACGCAGTATTTT
CDR3 protein: CASSLWGQGADTQYF
clone size: .
J gene: TRBJ2-3
V gene: TRBV11-2
D gene: TRBD1

CDR3 DNA: TGTGCCAGCAGTTACCTCGGGACGGGAGTGTATGGCTACACCTTC
CDR3 protein: CASSYLGTGVYGYTF
clone size: .
J gene: TRBJ1-2
V gene: TRBV6-6
D gene: .

CDR3 DNA: TGCACCAGCAGCCAAGATGGGGGACTAGCGGGAGGTAGGGACGAGCAGTACTTC
CDR3 protein: CTSSQDGGLAGGRDEQYF
clone size: .
J gene: TRBJ2-7
V gene: TRBV1
D gene: .

CDR3 DNA: TGTGCCAGCAGCTTAGAACAGATGAAGGAAGCTTTCTTT
CDR3 protein: CASSLEQMKEAFF
clone size: .
J gene: TRBJ1-1
V gene: TRBV7-6
D gene: .

CDR3 DNA: TGTGCCAGCAGTTTTCGGACAGGGGGCTACACTGAAGCTTTCTTT
CDR3 protein: CASSFRTGGYTEAFF
clone size: .
J gene: TRBJ1-1
V gene: TRBV28
D gene: TRBD1

CDR3 DNA: TGCGCCAGCAGCCCCAGAGGGACTGGCGACACCGGGGAGCTGTTTTTT
CDR3 protein: CASSPRGTGDTGELFF
clone size: .
J gene: TRBJ2-2
V gene: TRBV5-1
D gene: .

CDR3 DNA: TGTGCCAGCAGCCAAGACAGGGGGTGGCGAGAGACCCAGTACTTC
CDR3 protein: CASSQDRGWRETQYF
clone size: once
J gene: TRBJ2-5
V gene: TRBV11-2
D gene: TRBD1

CDR3 DNA: TGCGCCAGCAGTCAATCAAATACAGGGGAGGCGGGGGGCTACACCTTC
CDR3 protein: CASSQSNTGEAGGYTF
clone size: .
J gene: TRBJ1-2
V gene: TRBV23-1
D gene: TRBD1

CDR3 DNA: TGTGCCAGCTCCCCTCAGGAGGGGGCATACAATGAGCAGTTCTTC
CDR3 protein: CASSPQEGAYNEQFF
clone size: once
J gene: TRBJ2-1
V gene: TRBV18
D gene: .

CDR3 DNA: TGTGCCAGCAGCTTAGCGCAGGCCACCGGGGAGCTGTTTTTT
CDR3 protein: CASSLAQATGELFF
clone size: .
J gene: TRBJ2-2
V gene: TRBV7-8
D gene: .

CDR3 DNA: TGTGCCAGCAGAATCAAGACAGGGGGCGCAGATACGCAGTATTTT
CDR3 protein: CASRIKTGGADTQYF
clone size: .
J gene: TRBJ2-3
V gene: TRBV2
D gene: TRBD1

CDR3 DNA: TGTGCCAGTAGTATAGTGGGACAGGAGTTTTCCAATGAGCAGTTCTTC
CDR3 protein: CASSIVGQEFSNEQFF
clone size: .
J gene: TRBJ2-1
V gene: TRBV19
D gene: TRBD1

CDR3 DNA: TGCGCCAGCAGCCAAGTTTCGGGGGGCTACACCTTC
CDR3 protein: CASSQVSGGYTF
clone size: .
J gene: TRBJ1-2
V gene: TRBV4-1
D gene: .

CDR3 DNA: TGTGCCAGCAGTTTACAACAGGGGGCGTTTGGAAACACCATATATTTT
CDR3 protein: CASSLQQGAFGNTIYF
clone size: .
J gene: TRBJ1-3
V gene: TRBV27
D gene: TRBD1

CDR3 DNA: TGTGCCAGTAGTATAGACCGTTGGGCTTCTGGAAACACCATATATTTT
CDR3 protein: CASSIDRWASGNTIYF
clone size: once
J gene: TRBJ1-3
V gene: TRBV19
D gene: .

CDR3 DNA: TGTGCCAGCAGCCAAGGACAGACCGAGCAGTACTTC
CDR3 protein: CASSQGQTEQYF
clone size: .
J gene: TRBJ2-7
V gene: TRBV14
D gene: .

CDR3 DNA: TGTGCCAGCAGTTTGGCACAGGCCTTGGGCGAGCAGTACTTC
CDR3 protein: CASSLAQALGEQYF
clone size: .
J gene: TRBJ2-7
V gene: TRBV28
D gene: .

CDR3 DNA: TGTGCCAGCAGCTTACAGGGGGCGCAACACAATGAGCAGTTCTTC
CDR3 protein: CASSLQGAQHNEQFF
clone size: .
J gene: TRBJ2-1
V gene: TRBV7-9
D gene: TRBD1

CDR3 DNA: TGTGCCAACAGAGACCGGGACAGGGCTTCTCAGCCCCAGCATTTT
CDR3 protein: CANRDRDRASQPQHF
clone size: .
J gene: TRBJ1-5
V gene: TRBV6-6
D gene: TRBD1

CDR3 DNA: TGTGCCAGCAGCTTGGCTTACGGAGTGAACACTGAAGCTTTCTTT
CDR3 protein: CASSLAYGVNTEAFF
clone size: .
J gene: TRBJ1-1
V gene: TRBV11-2
D gene: .

CDR3 DNA: TGTGCCAGCAACCTGGGGGCATTGGCCGGGGAGCTGTTTTTT
CDR3 protein: CASNLGALAGELFF
clone size: .
J gene: TRBJ2-2
V gene: TRBV28
D gene: .

CDR3 DNA: TGTGCCATCAGTGAATCCGGACAAGCCTACTACGAGCAGTACTTC
CDR3 protein: CAISESGQAYYEQYF
clone size: .
J gene: TRBJ2-7
V gene: TRBV10-3
D gene: .

CDR3 DNA: TGTGCCAGCAGTTACCGTGGGGAGAAAGAGACCCAGTACTTC
CDR3 protein: CASSYRGEKETQYF
clone size: .
J gene: TRBJ2-5
V gene: TRBV6-6
D gene: .

CDR3 DNA: TGCGCCAGCAGCTTGGAGGGGGTTAGCGAGCAGTACTTC
CDR3 protein: CASSLEGVSEQYF
clone size: .
J gene: TRBJ2-7
V gene: TRBV5-1
D gene: .

CDR3 DNA: TGCGCCAGCAGCCAAGAGGGGGCCAACAGGGGCGGCTACACCTTC
CDR3 protein: CASSQEGANRGGYTF
clone size: .
J gene: TRBJ1-2
V gene: TRBV4-1
D gene: TRBD1

CDR3 DNA: TGTGCCAGCAGCTTAGGGGGGCGAGATACGCAGTATTTT
CDR3 protein: CASSLGGRDTQYF
clone size: .
J gene: TRBJ2-3
V gene: TRBV11-2
D gene: .

CDR3 DNA: TGTGCCAGCAGTGCCTCACAGATGCTTCGGACCTACGAGCAGTACTTC
CDR3 protein: CASSASQMLRTYEQYF
clone size: .
J gene: TRBJ2-7
V gene: TRBV6-1
D gene: .

CDR3 DNA: TGTGCCAGCACCGAGACAGGAGTTAACTATGGCTACACCTTC
CDR3 protein: CASTETGVNYGYTF
clone size: .
J gene: TRBJ1-2
V gene: TRBV6-5
D gene: .

CDR3 DNA: TGTGCCAGCAGCTCTCTACGGGGGGGACACAATGAGCAGTTCTTC
CDR3 protein: CASSSLRGGHNEQFF
clone size: .
J gene: TRBJ2-1
V gene: TRBV7-9
D gene: TRBD2

CDR3 DNA: TGTGCCAGCACCACAGGGGGTCTTGAAAAACTGTTTTTT
CDR3 protein: CASTTGGLEKLFF
clone size: .
J gene: TRBJ1-4
V gene: TRBV11-2
D gene: TRBD1

CDR3 DNA: TGTGCCAGCACCATACTTGGGGGGGGGAACACTGAAGCTTTCTTT
CDR3 protein: CASTILGGGNTEAFF
clone size: .
J gene: TRBJ1-1
V gene: TRBV2
D gene: .

CDR3 DNA: TGTGCCAGTAGTATCGGTTTAGCGGGAGATGTGGAGACCCAGTACTTC
CDR3 protein: CASSIGLAGDVETQYF
clone size: .
J gene: TRBJ2-5
V gene: TRBV19
D gene: TRBD2

CDR3 DNA: TGTGCCAGCAGCTTCCCGGGGGGGGTTTACAATGAGCAGTTCTTC
CDR3 protein: CASSFPGGVYNEQFF
clone size: .
J gene: TRBJ2-1
V gene: TRBV5-4
D gene: TRBD2

CDR3 DNA: TGTGCCAGCAGTCCACCTGGGGGGGGGACGAGCGACGAGCAGTACTTC
CDR3 protein: CASSPPGGGTSDEQYF
clone size: .
J gene: TRBJ2-7
V gene: TRBV28
D gene: TRBD2

CDR3 DNA: TGTGCCAGCAGCTCAACAGGGGTCCCGAACAATGAGCAGTTCTTC
CDR3 protein: CASSSTGVPNNEQFF
clone size: .
J gene: TRBJ2-1
V gene: TRBV7-9
D gene: TRBD1

CDR3 DNA: TGTGCCAGCAGGGGAGGGGGGGCAATTGGAAACACCATATATTTT
CDR3 protein: CASRGGGAIGNTIYF
clone size: .
J gene: TRBJ1-3
V gene: TRBV6-1
D gene: .

CDR3 DNA: TGTGCCAGCAGTTTATTGAGGGACTCTAGCACAGATACGCAGTATTTT
CDR3 protein: CASSLLRDSSTDTQYF
clone size: .
J gene: TRBJ2-3
V gene: TRBV28
D gene: .

CDR3 DNA: TGTGCCAGCAGCCACCCTAACAGGGTTTTCTTTATGAACACTGAAGCTTTCTTT
CDR3 protein: CASSHPNRVFFMNTEAFF
clone size: .
J gene: TRBJ1-1
V gene: TRBV4-2
D gene: .